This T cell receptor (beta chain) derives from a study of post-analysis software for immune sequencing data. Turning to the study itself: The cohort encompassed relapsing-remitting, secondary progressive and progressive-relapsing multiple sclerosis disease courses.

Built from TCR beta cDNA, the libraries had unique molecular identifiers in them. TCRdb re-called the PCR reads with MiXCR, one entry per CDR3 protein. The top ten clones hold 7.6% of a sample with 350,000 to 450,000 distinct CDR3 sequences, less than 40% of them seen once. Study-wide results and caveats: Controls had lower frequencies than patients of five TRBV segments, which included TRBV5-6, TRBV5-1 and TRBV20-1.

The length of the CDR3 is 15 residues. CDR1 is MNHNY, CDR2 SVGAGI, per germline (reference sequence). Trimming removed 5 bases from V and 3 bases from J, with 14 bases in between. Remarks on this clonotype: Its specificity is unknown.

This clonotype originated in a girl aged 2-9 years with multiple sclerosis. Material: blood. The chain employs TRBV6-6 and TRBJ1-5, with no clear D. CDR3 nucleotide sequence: TGTGCCAGCAGTAACGAACAGTTTTTCAATCAGCCCCAGCATTTT. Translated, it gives CASSNEQFFNQPQHF.